A single sample gave rise to the 19 T cell receptor beta chains below, sequenced in a study of cytomegalovirus exposure and HLA in healthy donors. Both 60 Vbeta primers and 13 Jbeta primers went into the PCR. The data were produced by immunoSEQ multiplex PCR, yet TCRdb's version contains in-frame clones alone and is incomplete. The table lists 150,000 or so clones, 60% to 85% of them singletons. Sequenced: PBMCs. These receptors were obtained from a female donor in good health and CMV-seronegative.

J is TRBJ2-7 and V is TRBV2; D is ambiguous. The germline V and J ends were trimmed by 7 bases and 2 bases, with 9 bases remaining between them. The germline gives CDR1 SNHLY, CDR2 FYNNEI. CDR3 size: 12 residues. The CDR3 protein is CASTLLTYEQYF. CDR3 coding DNA: TGTGCCAGCACGTTACTCACCTACGAGCAGTACTTC.

The chain has TRBV5-4 and TRBJ2-7; TRBD2 agrees at 9 bases. J was trimmed by 6 bases and V by 3 bases; bases with no gene match: 16. This CDR3 is 17 amino acids long. Germline CDR1 reads SGHNT; CDR2 reads YYREEE (reference sequence). The CDR3 nucleotides are TGTGCCAGCAGCTCCCCAGCCGGCGGGAGGGCCAGAGGCGAGCAGTACTTC. Protein product: CASSSPAGGRARGEQYF.

This chain uses TRBV10-3 with TRBJ2-1, with 8 bases fitting TRBD1. The CDR3 spans 13 residues. The junction had 13 bases not matched to a gene; V was cut back by 6 bases and J by 15 bases. In germline, CDR1 is ENHRY, CDR2 SYGVKD. The CDR3 nucleotides read TGTGCCATCAGGGAGGACAGGGATGGGGTCGGGTTCTTC. Its translation is CAIREDRDGVGFF.

The chain combines TRBV6-5 with TRBJ2-7; D is perhaps TRBD2 (7 bases). Germline values: CDR1 MNHEY, CDR2 SVGAGI. V was trimmed by 8 bases and J by 1 base, leaving 15 bases between them. The CDR3 totals 14 residues. CDR3 nucleotide sequence: TGTGCCAGCCGAAAGGGAGGGGGTTCCTACGAGCAGTACTTC. Protein sequence: CASRKGGGSYEQYF.

This sequence joins TRBV18 and TRBJ1-2; unclear D gene. Trimming stripped 2 bases from V and 5 bases from J, with 9 bases between. Germline CDR1 reads KGHSH; CDR2 reads LQKENI. The CDR3 sequence is 13 residues long. Written as DNA, the CDR3 is TGTGCCAGCTCACCAACAGTGCTGTATGGCTACACCTTC. Protein sequence: CASSPTVLYGYTF.

The V call is TRBV18, the J call TRBJ1-4, with D perhaps TRBD1 (5 bases). The germline V and J ends were trimmed by 2 bases and 5 bases, with 9 bases remaining between them. The CDR3 spans 14 residues. Germline loops: CDR1 KGHSH, CDR2 LQKENI. For the CDR3, the DNA is TGTGCCAGCTCACCAGGGGCGGGGAATGAAAAACTGTTTTTT. This encodes CASSPGAGNEKLFF.

The chain carries TRBV7-3 and TRBJ2-5; D perhaps matches TRBD2 (5 bases). CDR3 length equals 15 residues. The V end was cut by 5 bases, the J end by 4 bases, with 17 bases between. The germline CDR1 and CDR2 sequences are SGHTA and FQGTGA. The CDR3 region has the DNA TGTGCCAGCAGCCCCAGCCCCACTAGTCCAGAGACCCAGTACTTC. Encoded protein: CASSPSPTSPETQYF.

This clone was observed a few times. Other nucleotide sequences in the sample specify the same CDR3. The chain uses TRBV5-4 and TRBJ1-2; 9 bases are a match to TRBD1. The CDR3 has 15 residues. Trimming cost V 0 bases and J 5 bases; bases outside gene matches: 5. Per the germline V gene, CDR1 is SGHNT and CDR2 is YYREEE (reference sequence). The CDR3 sequence is CASSLEDRGRYGYTF. The CDR3 bases are TGTGCCAGCAGCTTGGAGGACAGGGGAAGATATGGCTACACCTTC. Combining the CDR3 with reference TRBV5-4 and TRBJ1-2 gives the whole variable domain ETGVTQSPTHLIKTRGQQVTLRCSSQSGHNTVSWYQQALGQGPQFIFQYYREEENGRGNFPPRFSGLQFPNYSSELNVNALELDDSALYLCASSLEDRGRYGYTFGSGTRLTVV.

The chain couples TRBV16 to TRBJ1-1; 7 bases are shared with TRBD1. The germline V gene encodes CDR1 KGHSY and CDR2 FQNENV. This CDR3 has 14 residues. J was trimmed by 5 bases and V by 2 bases; bases with no gene match: 5. CDR3 DNA sequence: TGTGCCAGCAGCCAAACGAGGGGGCTAACTGAAGCTTTCTTT. Its protein is CASSQTRGLTEAFF. The whole variable domain, remainder taken from reference TRBV16 and TRBJ1-1, is GEEVAQTPKHLVRGEGQKAKLYCAPIKGHSYVFWYQQVLKNEFKFLISFQNENVFDETGMPKERFSAKCLPNSPCSLEIQATKLEDSAVYFCASSQTRGLTEAFFGQGTRLTVV.

This clone was detected only once. V gene TRBV6-5 combines with J gene TRBJ1-2; D may be TRBD1 (5 bases). Germline-derived CDR1 and CDR2 are MNHEY and SVGAGI. This CDR3 is built from 14 residues. V lost 3 bases and J lost 8, with 16 bases in between. This chain's CDR3 is CASSYGGTDIGYTF. The DNA of the CDR3 is TGTGCCAGCAGTTATGGGGGGACGGATATCGGCTACACCTTC.

V is TRBV11-2 and J is TRBJ2-5; 9 positions agree with TRBD2. With 4 bases clipped from V and 4 bases from J, the junction kept 19 bases outside the gene matches. This CDR3 has 19 residues. The germline CDR1 and CDR2 sequences are SGHAT and FQNNGV. The CDR3 coding sequence is TGTGCCAGCAGCTCGCTGCCCGGGACTAGCAACCGAGGGGGAGAGACCCAGTACTTC. It is translated as CASSSLPGTSNRGGETQYF. The whole variable domain, filled in from reference TRBV11-2 and TRBJ2-5, reads EAGVAQSPRYKIIEKRQSVAFWCNPISGHATLYWYQQILGQGPKLLIQFQNNGVVDDSQLPKDRFSAERLKGVDSTLKIQPAKLEDSAVYLCASSSLPGTSNRGGETQYFGPGTRLLVL.

The chain combines TRBV7-6 with TRBJ1-5, with TRBD1 matching 10 bases. CDR1 is SGHVS, CDR2 FNYEAQ, per germline. This CDR3 region has 15 residues. V shed 1 base and J 6 bases; nucleotides not matched to a gene: 3. The CDR3 loop is CASSLGTGGTQPQHF. The CDR3 DNA reads TGTGCCAGCAGCTTAGGGACAGGGGGTACTCAGCCCCAGCATTTT.

This chain connects TRBV5-4 to TRBJ2-3, with 10 bases that match TRBD2. CDR3 length: 15 residues. Germline V gives CDR1 SGHNT, CDR2 YYREEE (reference sequence). V lost 5 bases to trimming and J lost 1 base; unmatched junction nucleotides: 4. In DNA, the CDR3 is TGTGCCAGCAGTCCGACTAGCGGGCGCACAGATACGCAGTATTTT. Protein: CASSPTSGRTDTQYF.

The rearrangement joins TRBV4-1 to TRBJ2-5; D remains unclear. CDR1 is MGHRA and CDR2 is YSYEKL in the germline V gene. V shed 0 bases and J shed 5 bases, with 13 bases lying between them. The CDR3 covers 15 residues. Written as DNA, the CDR3 is TGCGCCAGCAGCCAAGATATGGGCAAAAGGGAGACCCAGTACTTC. Encoded protein: CASSQDMGKRETQYF.

J is TRBJ1-1 and V is TRBV11-1; 8 nucleotides line up with TRBD1. The V gene end was trimmed by 5 bases and the J gene end by 5 bases; junction bases not matched to a gene: 7. The CDR3 has 14 amino acids. The germline CDR1 and CDR2 sequences are SGHAT and FQDESV (reference sequence). For the CDR3, the DNA is TGTGCCAGCAGCAAGGACAGGGTTCGAACTGAAGCTTTCTTT. Translation gives CASSKDRVRTEAFF.

The chain uses TRBV9 and TRBJ2-1, with D possibly TRBD2 on 5 matching bases. This CDR3 spans 18 amino acids. Germline-derived CDR1 and CDR2 are SGDLS and YYNGEE. Trimming pared 0 bases from V and 7 bases from J, leaving 23 bases between. This chain's CDR3 is CASSVANSGGRRRNEQFF. The DNA of the CDR3 is TGTGCCAGCAGCGTAGCTAACTCGGGTGGGCGGAGGCGGAATGAGCAGTTCTTC.

The table lists this clone with a count of one. The chain employs TRBV7-2 and TRBJ1-2, with TRBD1 as a possible D gene (6 bases). Germline V lookup: CDR1 SGHTA, CDR2 FQGNSA. V was shortened by 4 bases and J by 8 bases, with 14 bases between the two germline ends. The CDR3 has 13 amino acids. The CDR3 DNA reads TGTGCCAGCAGCTCCCGACAGGCTTTCGGCTACACCTTC. Protein product: CASSSRQAFGYTF.

The DNA of the CDR3 is TGTGCCAGCACCGTACTAGCGGGGGAGGCCTACGAGCAGTACTTC. Translation gives CASTVLAGEAYEQYF. The V and J genes are TRBV7-6 and TRBJ2-7; 11 bases are a match to TRBD2. Germline V gene data show CDR1 as SGHVS and CDR2 as FNYEAQ. Unmatched junction bases numbered 7, after V lost 7 bases and J lost 2 bases. CDR3 size: 15 residues.

The V gene is TRBV19, the J gene TRBJ2-7, with a possible D match to TRBD1 (7 bases). CDR3 length: 15 residues. The germline V and J ends were trimmed by 1 base and 2 bases, with 12 bases remaining between them. The germline CDR1 and CDR2 sequences are LNHDA and SQIVND (reference sequence). The CDR3 sequence is CASSIGGDSPYEQYF. The CDR3 DNA reads as TGTGCCAGTAGTATAGGGGGGGACAGCCCCTACGAGCAGTACTTC. Together with reference TRBV19 and TRBJ2-7, the CDR3 gives the full variable domain: DGGITQSPKYLFRKEGQNVTLSCEQNLNHDAMYWYRQDPGQGLRLIYYSQIVNDFQKGDIAEGYSVSREKKESFPLTVTSAQKNPTAFYLCASSIGGDSPYEQYFGPGTRLTVT.